This TCR beta chain was captured by sequencing in a study of blood T cell repertoires in COVID-19. Study context: Sites in the United States, Italy and Spain provided acute and convalescent COVID-19 samples.

TCRdb's copy holds only in-frame clones and misses some; the assay was immunoSEQ multiplex PCR. This sample has approximately 74,000 clones, with roughly 73% found just once. The V and J ends lost 3 bases and 5 bases, in that order; junction bases with no gene match: 10. Germline CDR1 and CDR2: SGHDT and YYEEEE. The CDR3 is 16 residues long. Input material: peripheral blood. The chain recombines TRBV5-6 with TRBJ1-5; 8 positions match TRBD1. The source is a human donor in a cohort sampled during active COVID-19. The CDR3 region is CASSYTGTGNYQPQHF. The CDR3 bases are TGTGCCAGCAGCTATACCGGGACAGGTAACTATCAGCCCCAGCATTTT.